This T cell receptor beta chain is from a study of cytomegalovirus exposure and HLA in healthy donors. Study outcomes and limitations: In terms of immune exposure information, only CMV serostatus was available. There were some V segments, including TRBV6-2 and TRBV6-3, excluded as indistinguishable.

The CDR3 has 17 residues. Germline CDR1 is SGHDT and CDR2 is YYEEEE. Unmatched junction bases numbered 12, after V lost 2 bases and J lost 4 bases. PCR amplification relied on 60 Vbeta primers (plus 13 Jbeta primers). The method was immunoSEQ multiplex PCR; TCRdb's version includes in-frame clones alone and lacks a portion of them. The sample consists of around 180,000 clones, less than 90% of them appearing once. About this clone: The antigen remains unidentified.

Sequencing was done on a sample of PBMCs. The chain links TRBV5-6 to TRBJ1-5; 7 nucleotides agree with TRBD1. This receptor was obtained from a boy younger than 18 in good health and CMV-seronegative. The CDR3, as DNA: TGTGCCAGCAGCTTCTACACATGGGACAGCCCAAATCAGCCCCAGCATTTT. Encoded protein: CASSFYTWDSPNQPQHF.